This T cell receptor (beta chain) comes out of a study of blood T cell repertoires in COVID-19. Repertoires were generated with immunoSEQ multiplex PCR, while TCRdb's copy carries only in-frame clones and drops some. The sample includes some 390,000 clones, around 91% seen only once; the top ten take 0.95% to 1.3%. Cohorts were assigned according to the clinical history that participants reported. V lost 6 bases and J lost 4, with 12 bases in between. Germline CDR1 and CDR2: LNHDA and SQIVND (reference sequence). The CDR3 is made up of 13 amino acids. The chain carries TRBV19 and TRBJ1-2; TRBD1 is a possible D gene (5 bases). The sequence came from a man younger than 40 who had recovered from COVID-19. The sequenced material came from PBMCs or T cells enriched from blood (not recorded which). The CDR3: CASRTDLGYGYTF. As DNA, the CDR3 is TGTGCCAGTAGGACAGACCTTGGCTATGGCTACACCTTC.